This TCR beta chain was sequenced during a study of T cell responses to AZD1222 COVID-19 vaccine. Germline CDR1 reads KGHSH; CDR2 reads LQKENI. This CDR3 region has 15 residues. Trimming stripped 0 bases from V and 0 bases from J, with 8 bases between. The assay was immunoSEQ multiplex PCR, and TCRdb's table has in-frame clones only and misses some. The table shows over 100,000 clones, with roughly nine tenths occurring only once. This clone was detected once. The chain recombines TRBV18 with TRBJ1-2; D is uncertain. This sequence originates from an adult in good health. The specimen was peripheral blood, collected on day 0 of AZD1222 vaccination. The CDR3 DNA reads TGTGCCAGCTCACCACCGTCCAGTTCTAACTATGGCTACACCTTC. Residues: CASSPPSSSNYGYTF.